Shown below are 28 T cell receptor beta chains from a single sample sequenced in a study of radiotherapy plus CTLA-4 blockade in lung cancer. Repertoires were generated with immunoSEQ multiplex PCR, while TCRdb's copy carries only in-frame clones and drops some. The sample gives approximately 110,000 clones, about 80% of which show up once; 2.5% to 3.5% is in the top ten. This specimen was peripheral blood, taken from a patient treated with radiotherapy plus ipilimumab. The receptors derive from a human donor with non-small cell lung cancer that progressed on radiotherapy plus ipilimumab. Some clones in this sample may be carry-over from other donors' samples.

This chain connects TRBV6-5 to TRBJ1-2; 9 bases map to TRBD1. The V segment lost 4 bases and the J segment 3 bases; nucleotides outside the gene matches: 6. CDR1 MNHEY and CDR2 SVGAGI come from the germline V gene. CDR3 length: 15 residues. The chain's CDR3 is CASSSTGGADYGYTF. The CDR3 DNA sequence: TGTGCCAGCAGTTCAACAGGGGGCGCGGACTATGGCTACACCTTC.

This chain's CDR3 is CSVDKWTGHNQPQHF. The CDR3 DNA follows: TGCAGCGTCGATAAATGGACAGGGCACAATCAGCCCCAGCATTTT. This rearrangement joins TRBV29-1 to TRBJ1-5; TRBD1 agrees at 8 bases. This CDR3 is 15 amino acids long. The germline gives CDR1 SQVTM, CDR2 ANQGSEA. The J segment lost 3 bases and the V segment lost 6 bases, leaving 10 bases of the junction unmatched.

The chain joins TRBV5-1 to TRBJ2-2; 9 bases map to TRBD1. Looked up from germline, CDR1 is SGHRS and CDR2 is YFSETQ. V lost 1 base to trimming and J lost 5 bases; unmatched junction nucleotides: 3. The CDR3 loop spans 15 amino acids. CDR3 protein: CASSLQQGATGELFF. The DNA for the CDR3 is TGCGCCAGCAGCTTGCAACAGGGGGCTACCGGGGAGCTGTTTTTT.

The V gene is TRBV7-2, the J gene TRBJ2-5, with no clear D. Germline CDR1 SGHTA, CDR2 FQGNSA. The CDR3 contains 14 residues. V gave up 0 bases and J gave up 2 bases, with 7 bases separating them. Here the CDR3 DNA reads TGTGCCAGCAGCTTAGCGGGGTCTCAAGAGACCCAGTACTTC. The encoded protein is CASSLAGSQETQYF.

The chain recombines TRBV18 with TRBJ1-5; TRBD1 is a possible D gene (5 bases). Trimming removed 2 bases at V and 5 bases at J, with 10 bases between. The CDR3 loop spans 14 amino acids. Per germline, CDR1 KGHSH and CDR2 LQKENI. The CDR3 region has the DNA TGTGCCAGCTCACCAATCGGAGGGGATCAGCCCCAGCATTTT. It encodes CASSPIGGDQPQHF.

The chain links TRBV5-1 to TRBJ2-5; no definite D call. V was shortened by 0 bases and J by 7 bases, with 16 bases between the two germline ends. The CDR3 length is 15 residues. The germline V gene has CDR1 SGHRS and CDR2 YFSETQ. CDR3 sequence reads: CASSLVGDVLGTQYF. The CDR3 region has the DNA TGCGCCAGCAGCTTGGTTGGGGATGTACTGGGGACCCAGTACTTC.

The chain links TRBV29-1 to TRBJ1-1; 11 bases line up with TRBD1. Germline loops: CDR1 SQVTM, CDR2 ANQGSEA. This CDR3 has 13 amino acids. Germline trimming cut 4 bases from V and 4 bases from J; bases unmatched to any gene: 2. The CDR3 DNA is TGCAGCGTTGGTGGGACAGGGGGCACTGAAGCTTTCTTT. Amino acids: CSVGGTGGTEAFF.

The chain is built from TRBV6-5 and TRBJ1-2; 9 nucleotides line up with TRBD1. CDR3 length: 15 amino acids. From germline, CDR1 is MNHEY and CDR2 SVGAGI. The trim removed 6 bases at V and 8 bases at J, leaving 13 bases unmatched. Written as DNA, the CDR3 is TGTGCCAGCAGGGGACAGGGAGTTCACTTGGAAGGCTACACCTTC. It specifies CASRGQGVHLEGYTF.

The rearrangement links TRBV9 to TRBJ2-2, with 10 nucleotides matching TRBD1. Germline-derived CDR1 and CDR2 are SGDLS and YYNGEE. The CDR3 runs to 17 residues. With V trimmed by 3 bases and J by 4 bases, 9 bases remained unmatched. CDR3 loop: CASSDPLWTGGTGELFF. Here the CDR3 DNA reads TGTGCCAGCAGCGACCCCCTCTGGACAGGGGGCACCGGGGAGCTGTTTTTT.

The chain links TRBV28 to TRBJ1-2; D call uncertain. Germline CDR1 and CDR2: MDHEN and SYDVKM. V was pared by 9 bases and J by 3 bases, with 20 bases between. This CDR3 has 15 residues. In DNA form, the CDR3 reads TGTGCCAGTACCGGGGAGGGAATTTTAGACTATGGCTACACCTTC. It encodes CASTGEGILDYGYTF.

This CDR3 reads CASSVRTAGGANVLTF. The CDR3 coding sequence is TGTGCCAGCAGCGTCCGGACTGCAGGTGGGGCCAACGTCCTGACTTTC. The chain joins TRBV9 to TRBJ2-6; D possibly corresponds to TRBD2 (5 bases). Trimming took off 2 bases at V and 3 bases at J, with 12 bases between the two ends. This CDR3 is 16 amino acids long. Per the germline V gene, CDR1 is SGDLS and CDR2 is YYNGEE.

Comment on this clone: This same CDR3 is encoded by further DNA sequences in the sample. V is TRBV6-5 and J is TRBJ1-5; a weak D match, TRBD1 (6 bases). CDR1 and CDR2 from the germline V gene are MNHEY and SVGAGI. V lost 0 bases and J lost 7, with 10 bases in between. This CDR3 is built from 14 residues. The CDR3 nucleotides are TGTGCCAGCAGTTACTCCGGGGGGGGCCAGCCCCAGCATTTT. It is translated as CASSYSGGGQPQHF.

The chain has TRBV2 and TRBJ1-6; D possibly corresponds to TRBD1 (6 bases). From germline, CDR1 is SNHLY and CDR2 FYNNEI. The CDR3 runs 15 residues. The ends were cut back, 3 bases at V and 8 bases at J, with 14 bases in the middle. The CDR3 sequence is CASSDYRAGDSPLHF. The CDR3 DNA follows: TGTGCCAGCAGTGATTACAGGGCCGGGGATTCACCCCTCCACTTT.

V and J are TRBV6-5 and TRBJ2-2, with D tentatively TRBD1 (5 bases). Germline V gives CDR1 MNHEY, CDR2 SVGAGI. CDR3 length: 15 amino acids. V lost 3 bases to trimming and J lost 6 bases, with 14 bases between them. CDR3 DNA: TGTGCCAGCAGTTATCAGGGTTTTTACGCCGGGGAGCTGTTTTTT. Residues: CASSYQGFYAGELFF.

CDR3 sequence (DNA): TGCGCCAGCAGTCCCAACGTGGGGGCTAACACTGAAGCTTTCTTT. It is translated as CASSPNVGANTEAFF. The V gene is TRBV5-1, the J gene TRBJ1-1; TRBD1 is a possible D gene (6 bases). V lost 5 bases, J lost 2 bases, and 16 bases lay in between. Germline CDR1 is SGHRS and CDR2 is YFSETQ. The CDR3 loop spans 15 amino acids.

V and J are TRBV4-2 and TRBJ1-5; 8 nucleotides line up with TRBD1. Germline-derived CDR1 and CDR2 are LGHNA and YNFKEQ. After removal of 5 bases from V and 4 bases from J, the junction contained 13 bases not matched to a gene. The CDR3 has 17 amino acids. CDR3 sequence: CASSYAPGQGKNQPQHF. Here the CDR3 DNA reads TGTGCCAGCAGCTACGCGCCCGGACAGGGAAAGAATCAGCCCCAGCATTTT.

The rearrangement links TRBV18 to TRBJ1-6; D is perhaps TRBD1 (5 bases). This CDR3 has 13 residues. V lost 5 bases, J lost 6 bases, and 8 bases lay in between. Germline CDR1 is KGHSH and CDR2 is LQKENI. The CDR3 reads CASSSGANSPLHF. The CDR3 DNA reads as TGTGCCAGCTCATCCGGGGCTAATTCACCCCTCCACTTT. Based on the CDR3 plus reference TRBV18 and TRBJ1-6, the full variable domain is NAGVMQNPRHLVRRRGQEARLRCSPMKGHSHVYWYRQLPEEGLKFMVYLQKENIIDESGMPKERFSAEFPKEGPSILRIQQVVRGDSAAYFCASSSGANSPLHFGNGTRLTVT.

This chain links TRBV15 with TRBJ1-1; perhaps TRBD1 as D (6 bases). The ends were cut back, 7 bases at V and 1 base at J, with 10 bases in the middle. CDR3 length: 13 residues. The germline V gene encodes CDR1 LNHNV and CDR2 YYDKDF (reference sequence). The CDR3 region has the DNA TGTGCCACCAAGGGGGAAAGGAACACTGAAGCTTTCTTT. The encoded protein is CATKGERNTEAFF. Combining the CDR3 with reference TRBV15 and TRBJ1-1 gives the whole variable domain DAMVIQNPRYQVTQFGKPVTLSCSQTLNHNVMYWYQQKSSQAPKLLFHYYDKDFNNEADTPDNFQSRRPNTSFCFLDIRSPGLGDTAMYLCATKGERNTEAFFGQGTRLTVV.

The chain is built from TRBV19 and TRBJ2-6, with TRBD2 matching 10 bases. This CDR3 has 18 amino acids. V trimming: 5 bases; J trimming: 0 bases; junction bases outside the gene matches: 7. In germline, CDR1 is LNHDA, CDR2 SQIVND (reference sequence). The CDR3 loop reads CASSLFSGGPSGANVLTF. The CDR3 DNA reads as TGTGCCAGTAGTCTGTTTAGCGGGGGGCCCTCTGGGGCCAACGTCCTGACTTTC.

This rearrangement joins TRBV11-2 to TRBJ2-3; D unresolved. This CDR3 has 18 amino acids. CDR1 is SGHAT and CDR2 is FQNNGV in the germline V gene. Trimming shortened V by 5 bases and J by 0 bases, and 21 bases separated the two germline ends. The CDR3 here is CASSPDTRPMSSTDTQYF. The DNA for the CDR3 is TGTGCCAGCAGCCCAGACACAAGACCAATGTCTAGCACAGATACGCAGTATTTT.

This sequence joins TRBV7-9 and TRBJ1-1; D is perhaps TRBD1 (5 bases). The V gene lost 5 bases and the J gene lost 4 bases, with 8 bases spanning the gap. Germline CDR1 reads SEHNR; CDR2 reads FQNEAQ (reference sequence). The CDR3 has 12 residues. Written as DNA, the CDR3 is TGTGCCAGCAGCCCCGGGACCACTGAAGCTTTCTTT. It codes for CASSPGTTEAFF.

The chain couples TRBV5-1 to TRBJ1-1; TRBD1 might be the D (6 bases). Germline V gives CDR1 SGHRS, CDR2 YFSETQ. This CDR3 is built from 15 residues. Trimming removed 6 bases from V and 1 base from J, with 16 bases in between. CDR3 sequence (DNA): TGCGCCAGCAATACTGGTGGGGGCAAGAACACTGAAGCTTTCTTT. The encoded protein is CASNTGGGKNTEAFF.

The chain recombines TRBV28 with TRBJ1-5; D call uncertain. Trimming stripped 2 bases from V and 2 bases from J, with 10 bases between. This CDR3 region has 15 residues. The V gene's germline CDR1 is MDHEN and CDR2 SYDVKM. In DNA, the CDR3 is TGTGCCAGCAGTTTAAGGGTTATTGGCAATCAGCCCCAGCATTTT. It is translated as CASSLRVIGNQPQHF.

This sequence joins TRBV7-2 and TRBJ1-2, with D unclear. CDR1 is SGHTA, CDR2 FQGNSA, per germline. This CDR3 is built from 12 residues. Deletions cut 8 bases from V and 4 bases from J, with 11 bases between. Here the CDR3 reads CASLSGGYGYTF. CDR3 bases: TGTGCCAGCCTCAGTGGAGGCTATGGCTACACCTTC.

The chain carries TRBV7-8 and TRBJ2-2, with TRBD2 identical over 9 bases. The CDR3 is 16 residues long. Looked up from germline, CDR1 is SGHVS and CDR2 is FQNEAQ. V trimming: 5 bases; J trimming: 5 bases; junction bases outside the gene matches: 9. This chain's CDR3 is CASSPRLAGNTGELFF. In nucleotides, the CDR3 is TGTGCCAGCAGCCCCCGGCTAGCGGGGAATACCGGGGAGCTGTTTTTT.

The V gene is TRBV5-1, the J gene TRBJ2-5; D may be TRBD1 (7 bases). The CDR3 contains 16 residues. Trimming shortened V by 0 bases and J by 3 bases, and 15 bases separated the two germline ends. Germline V gives CDR1 SGHRS, CDR2 YFSETQ. The CDR3 nucleotides are TGCGCCAGCAGCTTGGGTGCAGGGGGGAACGAAGAGACCCAGTACTTC. As protein: CASSLGAGGNEETQYF.

V usage is TRBV6-4 and J usage is TRBJ1-6; TRBD1 matches 7 bases. The germline gives CDR1 MRHNA, CDR2 SNTAGT. V was clipped by 2 bases and J by 7 bases; unmatched bases: 5. The CDR3 has 15 residues. The CDR3 nucleotides are TGTGCCAGCAGTGACGAGGCAGGGGGGAATTCACCCCTCCACTTT. It specifies CASSDEAGGNSPLHF.

V usage is TRBV6-5 and J usage is TRBJ2-7; D might be TRBD1 (6 bases). Germline V gene lookup returns CDR1 MNHEY and CDR2 SVGAGI. CDR3 length: 15 residues. With 2 bases removed from V and 1 base from J, the gap between germline ends came to 12 bases. CDR3 sequence: CASSYRGTTSYEQYF. The CDR3 DNA sequence: TGTGCCAGCAGTTACAGGGGGACAACATCCTACGAGCAGTACTTC.